The T cell receptor beta chain described here comes from a study of CD8+ T cells in alopecia areata. Specified treatment: oral pan-JAK inhibitor, 5-10 mg twice daily. Sorting from PBMCs produced CD4+ and CD8+ T cells. CDR3 length: 15 residues. Germline-derived CDR1 and CDR2 are SGHAT and FQNNGV. On this clone: Its target is not known. At one end the junction does not follow the germline gene, possibly because of a read error.

Study findings and constraints: Whereas mice showed it more clearly, TCR sharing across patients was murkier, possibly because of HLA.

RNA was extracted and reverse transcribed into cDNA as the sequencing template. Only in-frame clones appear in the TCRdb table, and some are missing; sequencing was by immunoSEQ multiplex PCR. The table includes approximately 210,000 clones, less than 45% detected once. The rearrangement joins TRBV11-2 to TRBJ2-2, with 7 bases lining up with TRBD1. This receptor was taken from a human donor with alopecia areata. This specimen was CD4+ T cells sorted from blood, taken around week 37, from a patient treated with tofacitinib. For the CDR3, the DNA is TGTGCCAGCAGCCTAGACAGGGTGCAAGGCGGGGAGCTGTTTTTT. This translates into CASSLDRVQGGELFF.